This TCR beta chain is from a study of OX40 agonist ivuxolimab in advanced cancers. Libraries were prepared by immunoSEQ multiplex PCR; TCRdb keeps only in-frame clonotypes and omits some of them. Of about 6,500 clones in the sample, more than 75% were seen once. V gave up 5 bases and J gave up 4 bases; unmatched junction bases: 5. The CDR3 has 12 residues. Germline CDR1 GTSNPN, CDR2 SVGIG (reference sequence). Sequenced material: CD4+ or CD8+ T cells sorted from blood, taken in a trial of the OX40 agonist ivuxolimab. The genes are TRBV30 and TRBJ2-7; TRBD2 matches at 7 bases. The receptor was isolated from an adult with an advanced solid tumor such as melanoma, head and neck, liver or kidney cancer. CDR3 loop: CAWGYGGYEQYF. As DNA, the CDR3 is TGTGCCTGGGGATACGGGGGGTACGAGCAGTACTTC.